This TCR beta chain comes out of a study of T cells in localized non-small cell lung cancer. Points from the study as a whole: The study linked higher blood T cell density to longer overall survival.

As regards this clone: What it binds is not known.

The germline V gene encodes CDR1 LNHDA and CDR2 SQIVND (reference sequence). CDR3 size: 15 residues. V gave up 5 bases and J gave up 0 bases, with 11 bases separating them. Only in-frame clones appear in the TCRdb table, and some are missing; sequencing was by immunoSEQ multiplex PCR. The sample has fewer than 13,000 clones; 70% to 85% are singletons. The chain has TRBV19 and TRBJ2-1; a weak D match, TRBD1 (6 bases). The sequencing used peripheral blood, collected before any cancer treatment. The receptor's source is a male donor older than 55 with stage I lung adenocarcinoma. This CDR3 reads CASSQTGSSYNEQFF. The CDR3 coding sequence is TGTGCCAGTAGTCAAACAGGGAGCTCCTACAATGAGCAGTTCTTC.